Sequencing of this T cell receptor beta chain was carried out in a study of T cells in Graves' hyperthyroidism and ophthalmopathy. The source material, RNA transcripts, was used to amplify TCR beta CDR3 regions. The TCR CDR3 first-round RT-PCR relied on the HTBI primer set. TCRdb redid the calling of the multiplex PCR reads with MiXCR, one entry per CDR3 protein. The sample gives roughly 500,000 distinct CDR3 sequences, 35% to 50% of which show up once; approximately 44% is in the top ten. Germline values: CDR1 SGDLS, CDR2 YYNGEE. This CDR3 contains 14 residues. The ends lost 7 bases at V and 3 bases at J; junction bases unmatched: 10. This clonotype was recorded a few times. Its matching antigen is unknown. Study-wide results and limits: Stable hyperthyroidism and ophthalmopathy were separated using 13 V-J signatures.

The V call is TRBV9, the J call TRBJ2-7; TRBD1 matches at 7 bases. This TCR was sampled from an adult woman with Graves' disease, either hyperthyroidism or ophthalmopathy (not recorded which). The sequenced sample was peripheral blood or thyroid tissue (not recorded which). CDR3 loop: CASSPTTGNYEQYF. CDR3 coding DNA: TGTGCCAGCTCACCGACGACAGGGAACTACGAGCAGTACTTC. The full variable domain, rest sourced from reference TRBV9 and TRBJ2-7, is DSGVTQTPKHLITATGQRVTLRCSPRSGDLSVYWYQQSLDQGLQFLIQYYNGEERAKGNILERFSAQQFPDLHSELNLSSLELGDSALYFCASSPTTGNYEQYFGPGTRLTVT.